A single sample gave rise to the 17 T cell receptor beta chains below, sequenced in a study of naive and memory T cell subsets. An equimolar mix of two oligonucleotides served as the beta constant-region primer for TRBC1 and TRBC2. Ligated cDNA was amplified by four rounds of PCR with nested alpha and beta constant-region primers and SP2. One entry per CDR3 protein, called by TCRdb with MiXCR from the UMI-ligation and nested PCR reads. The sample contains some 31,000 distinct CDR3 sequences, less than 20% of which appear only once. The specimen sequenced was effector memory CD4+ T cells from blood. The subset was: effector memory, CD45RA- CD27-. The source is a human donor in good health.

The rearrangement joins TRBV9 to TRBJ1-1; D remains ambiguous. The V end lost 1 base, the J end lost 0 bases, and 4 bases lay between the germline ends. The CDR3 is 13 residues long. Germline loops: CDR1 SGDLS, CDR2 YYNGEE. The CDR3 DNA follows: TGTGCCAGCAGCGTAAGGATGAACACTGAAGCTTTCTTT. This sequence encodes CASSVRMNTEAFF.

V usage is TRBV20-1 and J usage is TRBJ1-5; 7 nucleotides align to TRBD1. V trimming: 4 bases; J trimming: 1 base; junction bases outside the gene matches: 10. The CDR3 has 16 residues. Germline values: CDR1 DFQATT, CDR2 SNEGSKA (reference sequence). CDR3 coding DNA: TGCAGTGCTATGGACGGATACAGGGGAAGCAATCAGCCCCAGCATTTT. Its protein product is CSAMDGYRGSNQPQHF.

This clonotype was counted a few times. The chain uses TRBV5-1 and TRBJ2-1; 12 bases line up with TRBD2. CDR3 length: 15 amino acids. V lost 4 bases, J lost 5 bases, and 4 bases stayed unmatched. CDR1 and CDR2 (germline): SGHRS, YFSETQ. In DNA form, the CDR3 reads TGCGCCAGCAGCGATGGGACTAGCGGGCACAATGAGCAGTTCTTC. Its translation: CASSDGTSGHNEQFF.

The CDR3 region is CASSYAPEYYEQYF. The CDR3 DNA sequence: TGTGCCAGCAGCTACGCCCCGGAGTATTACGAGCAGTACTTC. The V gene is TRBV6-2 or TRBV6-3, the J gene TRBJ2-7; no reliable D call. Germline assignment: CDR1 MNHEY and CDR2 SVGEGT. The CDR3 loop spans 14 amino acids. V was trimmed by 6 bases and J by 4 bases, leaving 16 bases between them.

This clonotype has a handful of counts. The chain has TRBV28 and TRBJ1-4; 9 bases map to TRBD1. This CDR3 contains 16 residues. Germline-derived CDR1 and CDR2 are MDHEN and SYDVKM. Trimming took 6 bases from V and 3 from J; bases not matched to a gene: 8. The CDR3 loop reads CASSLTGGAANEKLFF. The CDR3 DNA reads TGTGCCAGCAGCCTGACAGGGGGAGCGGCTAATGAAAAACTGTTTTTT.

This clonotype occurred many times. The chain uses TRBV7-2 and TRBJ2-3; no reliable D call. The ends were cut back, 1 base at V and 4 bases at J, with 6 bases in the middle. Germline V gene lookup returns CDR1 SGHTA and CDR2 FQGNSA. This CDR3 is built from 13 residues. The CDR3: CASSLVGSDTQYF. The CDR3 nucleotides are TGTGCCAGCAGCTTAGTGGGGTCAGATACGCAGTATTTT.

The V and J genes are TRBV6-4 and TRBJ2-7, with 10 bases matching TRBD2. CDR3 length: 14 residues. After removal of 6 bases from V and 1 base from J, the junction contained 3 bases not matched to a gene. Germline V gene sequence: CDR1 MRHNA, CDR2 SNTAGT. CDR3 DNA: TGTGCCAGCAGGCCGGGACTAGCGTCCTACGAGCAGTACTTC. Encoded protein: CASRPGLASYEQYF.

The sample holds a few counts of this clonotype. The chain employs TRBV20-1 and TRBJ2-7; 7 bases agree with TRBD2. CDR3 length: 12 amino acids. CDR1 DFQATT and CDR2 SNEGSKA come from the germline V gene (reference sequence). The V and J ends lost 4 bases and 2 bases, in that order; junction bases with no gene match: 2. For the CDR3, the DNA is TGCAGTGCTAAGCGGGGACCCTACGAGCAGTACTTC. Amino acid sequence: CSAKRGPYEQYF.

This clonotype was seen at least ten times. This chain links TRBV18 with TRBJ1-1; D uncertain. Between the trimmed V and J ends, which lost 3 bases and 0 bases, there was a span of 8 bases. The germline V gene has CDR1 KGHSH and CDR2 LQKENI. CDR3 length equals 14 residues. CDR3 nucleotide sequence: TGTGCCAGCTCACCGGGAAGTTTGAACACTGAAGCTTTCTTT. The encoded protein is CASSPGSLNTEAFF.

The sample holds many counts of this clonotype. This chain links TRBV18 with TRBJ1-5, with D perhaps TRBD1 (5 bases). Trimming took 5 bases from V and 3 from J, leaving 8 bases between them. CDR3 size: 13 residues. Germline CDR1 reads KGHSH; CDR2 reads LQKENI. The CDR3, as DNA: TGTGCCAGCTCAGTGGGGCCCAATCAGCCCCAGCATTTT. Its protein product is CASSVGPNQPQHF.

The chain recombines TRBV5-1 with TRBJ2-1; TRBD2 agrees at 11 bases. Trimming at V came to 3 bases and at J to 9 bases, leaving 5 bases not matched to a gene. Looked up from germline, CDR1 is SGHRS and CDR2 is YFSETQ. The CDR3 extends over 14 amino acids. The CDR3 sequence: CASSSTSGSGEQFF. Here the CDR3 DNA reads TGCGCCAGCAGCTCAACTAGCGGGAGTGGTGAGCAGTTCTTC.

This clonotype was seen ten or more times. The genes are TRBV5-5 and TRBJ2-1, with D maybe TRBD1 (6 bases). With 0 bases removed from V and 9 bases from J, the gap between germline ends came to 22 bases. Germline CDR1 and CDR2: SGHKS and YYEKEE (reference sequence). The CDR3 is made up of 17 amino acids. The CDR3 spells CASSLGLLGQHLREQFF. The CDR3, as DNA: TGTGCCAGCAGCTTGGGCTTACTAGGACAGCATCTCCGTGAGCAGTTCTTC.

The rearrangement links TRBV5-6 to TRBJ1-5, with TRBD1 as a possible D gene (5 bases). The CDR3 sequence is 14 residues long. V was cut by 4 bases and J by 8 bases, with 16 bases left in between. Germline lookup yields CDR1 SGHDT and CDR2 YYEEEE. Written as DNA, the CDR3 is TGTGCCAGCAGCAAGGGGAGTCATCTCGAGCCCCAGCATTTT. Translated: CASSKGSHLEPQHF.

This clonotype came up a few times. This chain uses TRBV10-3 with TRBJ1-5; D is ambiguous. CDR3 length: 15 residues. Germline lookup yields CDR1 ENHRY and CDR2 SYGVKD. Trimming stripped 2 bases from V and 7 bases from J, with 15 bases between. DNA for the CDR3: TGTGCCATCAGTGAGGGCCCCACAGATCAACAGCCCCAGCATTTT. Translating it yields CAISEGPTDQQPQHF.

The V gene is TRBV24-1, the J gene TRBJ2-5; TRBD1 is a possible D gene (6 bases). Trimming took off 1 base at V and 4 bases at J, with 6 bases between the two ends. Per germline, CDR1 KGHDR and CDR2 SFDVKD. The CDR3 is 13 residues long. The CDR3 DNA sequence: TGTGCCACCAGTGATTTCAGGGGAGAGACCCAGTACTTC. Protein sequence: CATSDFRGETQYF.

The chain links TRBV5-6 to TRBJ2-1; 7 positions agree with TRBD2. The germline gives CDR1 SGHDT, CDR2 YYEEEE. This CDR3 has 15 residues. J lost 3 bases, V lost 4 bases, and 7 bases had no gene match. CDR3: CASSRRAGIYNEQFF. CDR3 DNA: TGTGCCAGCAGCCGCCGAGCGGGAATCTACAATGAGCAGTTCTTC.

The rearrangement joins TRBV3-1 to TRBJ1-2, with D perhaps matching TRBD1 (5 bases). This CDR3 has 17 amino acids. Germline V gene lookup returns CDR1 LGHDT and CDR2 YNNKEL (reference sequence). V was trimmed by 1 base and J by 1 base, leaving 16 bases between them. In DNA, the CDR3 is TGTGCCAGCAGCCAAGCTTCAGGGATCGGAAGTAACTATGGCTACACCTTC. This gives the protein CASSQASGIGSNYGYTF.